This TCR beta chain originates from a study of shared clonotypes between healthy human individuals. Some clones are missing from TCRdb's copy, which holds only in-frame ones; the method was immunoSEQ multiplex PCR. The data show just under 350,000 clones, 73% seen once. CDR1 MDHEN and CDR2 SYDVKM come from the germline V gene. The CDR3 is 16 residues long. The V end lost 3 bases, the J end lost 2 bases, and 15 bases lay between the germline ends. The chain couples TRBV28 to TRBJ2-3; D not certain. The source is a man aged 25-45 years in good health. The sample taken for sequencing was memory CD4+ T cells sorted from blood. The subset is: CD45RA-negative fraction. CDR3 amino acids: CASSFRLTVTTDTQYF. CDR3 sequence (DNA): TGTGCCAGCAGTTTTAGACTCACCGTAACCACAGATACGCAGTATTTT.